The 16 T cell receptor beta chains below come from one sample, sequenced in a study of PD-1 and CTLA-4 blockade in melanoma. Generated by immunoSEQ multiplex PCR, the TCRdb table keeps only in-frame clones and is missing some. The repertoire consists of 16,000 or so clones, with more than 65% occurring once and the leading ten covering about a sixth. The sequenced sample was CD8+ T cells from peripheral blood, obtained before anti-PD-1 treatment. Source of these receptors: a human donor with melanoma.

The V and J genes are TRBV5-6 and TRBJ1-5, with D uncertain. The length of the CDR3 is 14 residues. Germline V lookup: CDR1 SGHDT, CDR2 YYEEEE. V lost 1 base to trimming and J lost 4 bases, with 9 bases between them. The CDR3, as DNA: TGTGCCAGCAGCTTGTCCGCCTTGAATCAGCCCCAGCATTTT. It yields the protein CASSLSALNQPQHF.

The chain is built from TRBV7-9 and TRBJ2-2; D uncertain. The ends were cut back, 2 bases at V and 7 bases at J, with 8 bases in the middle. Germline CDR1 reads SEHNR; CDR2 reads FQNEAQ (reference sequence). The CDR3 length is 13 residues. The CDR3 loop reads CASSLIGDGELFF. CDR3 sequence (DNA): TGTGCCAGCAGCTTAATCGGAGACGGGGAGCTGTTTTTT.

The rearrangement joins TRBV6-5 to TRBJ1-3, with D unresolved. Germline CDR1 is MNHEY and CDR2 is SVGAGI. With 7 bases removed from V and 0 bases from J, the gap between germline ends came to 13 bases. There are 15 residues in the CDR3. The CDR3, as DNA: TGTGCCAGCAAGGCATCTTCTCCCTCTGGAAACACCATATATTTT. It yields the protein CASKASSPSGNTIYF.

CDR3 nucleotide sequence: TGCGCCAGCAGCCAAGAAAACAGGGAAACCGGGGAGCTGTTTTTT. This sequence encodes CASSQENRETGELFF. This chain uses TRBV4-1 with TRBJ2-2; D is perhaps TRBD1 (6 bases). CDR3 length equals 15 residues. The germline CDR1 and CDR2 sequences are MGHRA and YSYEKL. V lost 0 bases, J lost 5 bases, and 10 bases lay in between.

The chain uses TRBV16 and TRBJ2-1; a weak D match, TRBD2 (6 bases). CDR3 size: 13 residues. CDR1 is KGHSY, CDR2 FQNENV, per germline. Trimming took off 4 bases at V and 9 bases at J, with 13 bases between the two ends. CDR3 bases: TGTGCCAGCAGCCGACTCATCGGGAGTGAGCAGTTCTTC. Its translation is CASSRLIGSEQFF. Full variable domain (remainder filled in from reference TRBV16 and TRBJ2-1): GEEVAQTPKHLVRGEGQKAKLYCAPIKGHSYVFWYQQVLKNEFKFLISFQNENVFDETGMPKERFSAKCLPNSPCSLEIQATKLEDSAVYFCASSRLIGSEQFFGPGTRLTVL.

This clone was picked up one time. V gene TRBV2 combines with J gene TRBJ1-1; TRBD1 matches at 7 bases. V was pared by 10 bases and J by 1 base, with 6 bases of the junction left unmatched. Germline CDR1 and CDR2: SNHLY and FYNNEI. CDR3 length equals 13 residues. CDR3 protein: CANGDRPNTEAFF. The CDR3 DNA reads TGTGCCAACGGGGACAGACCGAACACTGAAGCTTTCTTT. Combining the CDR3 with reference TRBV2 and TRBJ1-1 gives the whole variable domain EPEVTQTPSHQVTQMGQEVILRCVPISNHLYFYWYRQILGQKVEFLVSFYNNEISEKSEIFDDQFSVERPDGSNFTLKIRSTKLEDSAMYFCANGDRPNTEAFFGQGTRLTVV.

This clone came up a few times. The DNA for the CDR3 is TGTGCCAGCAGCGTAGCCGCCACTGAAGCTTTCTTT. This gives the protein CASSVAATEAFF. The V and J genes are TRBV9 and TRBJ1-1; unclear D gene. From germline, CDR1 is SGDLS and CDR2 YYNGEE. V was trimmed by 0 bases and J by 4 bases, leaving 4 bases between them. There are 12 residues in the CDR3.

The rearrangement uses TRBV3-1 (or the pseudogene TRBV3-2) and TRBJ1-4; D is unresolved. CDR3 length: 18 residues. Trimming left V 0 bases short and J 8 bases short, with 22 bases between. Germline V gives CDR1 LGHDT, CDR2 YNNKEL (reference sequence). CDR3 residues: CASSQEYQSTRDREKLFF. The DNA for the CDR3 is TGTGCCAGCAGCCAAGAATACCAATCTACGAGGGATCGGGAAAAACTGTTTTTT.

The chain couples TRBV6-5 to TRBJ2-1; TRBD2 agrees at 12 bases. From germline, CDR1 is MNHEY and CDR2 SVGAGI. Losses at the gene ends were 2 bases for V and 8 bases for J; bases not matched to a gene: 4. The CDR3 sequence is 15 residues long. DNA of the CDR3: TGTGCCAGCAGTTACACGGGACTAGCGGGTGATGAGCAGTTCTTC. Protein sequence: CASSYTGLAGDEQFF.

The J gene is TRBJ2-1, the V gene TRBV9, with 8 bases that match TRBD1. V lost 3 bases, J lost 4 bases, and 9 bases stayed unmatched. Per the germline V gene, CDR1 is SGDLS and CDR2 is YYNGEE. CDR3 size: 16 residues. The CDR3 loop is CASSAPTGVRYNEQFF. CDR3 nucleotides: TGTGCCAGCAGCGCGCCGACAGGGGTTAGGTACAATGAGCAGTTCTTC.

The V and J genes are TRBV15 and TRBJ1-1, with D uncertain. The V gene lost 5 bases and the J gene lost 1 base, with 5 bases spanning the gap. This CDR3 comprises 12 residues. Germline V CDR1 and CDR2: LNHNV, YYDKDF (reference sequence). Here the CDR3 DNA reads TGTGCCACCAGCGAGTCGAACACTGAAGCTTTCTTT. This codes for CATSESNTEAFF.

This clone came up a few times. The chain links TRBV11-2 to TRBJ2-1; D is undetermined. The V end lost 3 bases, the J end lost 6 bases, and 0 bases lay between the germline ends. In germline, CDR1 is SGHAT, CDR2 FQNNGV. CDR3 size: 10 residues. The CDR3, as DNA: TGTGCCAGCAGCTTCAATGAGCAGTTCTTC. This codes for CASSFNEQFF.

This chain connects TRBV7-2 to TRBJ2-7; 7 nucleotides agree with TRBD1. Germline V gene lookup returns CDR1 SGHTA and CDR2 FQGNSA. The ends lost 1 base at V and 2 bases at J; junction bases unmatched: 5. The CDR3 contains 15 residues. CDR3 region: CASSLVWDSTYEQYF. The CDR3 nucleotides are TGTGCCAGCAGCTTAGTATGGGACAGCACCTACGAGCAGTACTTC.

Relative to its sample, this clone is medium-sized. The CDR3 nucleotides read TGCGCCAGCAGCCAAGCTGTGGTGGCTGGAAACACCATATATTTT. It yields the protein CASSQAVVAGNTIYF. The chain employs TRBV4-1 and TRBJ1-3; D gene uncertain. Trimming took 1 base from V and 2 from J, leaving 9 bases between them. Germline assignment: CDR1 MGHRA and CDR2 YSYEKL. The CDR3 covers 15 residues.

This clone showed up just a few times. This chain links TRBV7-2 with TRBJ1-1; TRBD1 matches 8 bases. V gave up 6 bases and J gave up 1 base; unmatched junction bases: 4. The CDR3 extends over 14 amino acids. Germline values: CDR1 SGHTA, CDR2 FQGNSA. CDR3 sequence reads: CASRRTGTNTEAFF. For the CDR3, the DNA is TGTGCCAGCAGACGGACAGGGACGAACACTGAAGCTTTCTTT.

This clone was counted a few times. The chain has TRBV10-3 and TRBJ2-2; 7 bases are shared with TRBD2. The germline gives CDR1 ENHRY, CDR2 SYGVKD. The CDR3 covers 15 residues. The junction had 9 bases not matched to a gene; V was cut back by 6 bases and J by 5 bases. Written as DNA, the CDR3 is TGTGCCATCAGGGGACTCAGCGGGGAGACCGGGGAGCTGTTTTTT. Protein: CAIRGLSGETGELFF.